This TCR beta chain emerged from a study of long-term antiretroviral therapy in people with HIV. Points from the study as a whole: Older ART regimens may have been in use when blood was drawn between the mid-2000s and the late 2010s. At every time point, clones expanded before ART dominated the repertoire. Compared with controls, HIV repertoires showed narrower CDR3 length ranges.

immunoSEQ v3.0 was run at survey level. For each individual sample, sequencing targeted 40,000-50,000 T-cell genomes. Data came from immunoSEQ multiplex PCR; TCRdb stores just in-frame clones and leaves some out. Of about 22,000 clones in the sample, 79% were seen once. The CDR3 covers 17 residues. Losses at the gene ends were 0 bases for V and 9 bases for J; bases not matched to a gene: 9. Germline V CDR1 and CDR2: SGHDN, FVKESK. In regard to this clone: What it binds is unknown.

This sample comprised unsorted PBMCs, obtained 1.2 years after starting antiretroviral therapy. This receptor was obtained from a woman in her forties with HIV. The chain uses TRBV14 and TRBJ2-4; TRBD2 agrees at 12 bases. The CDR3 nucleotides read TGTGCCAGCAGCCAAGATATATCTAGCGGGGGGGCCGGCATTCAGTACTTC. Translation gives CASSQDISSGGAGIQYF.